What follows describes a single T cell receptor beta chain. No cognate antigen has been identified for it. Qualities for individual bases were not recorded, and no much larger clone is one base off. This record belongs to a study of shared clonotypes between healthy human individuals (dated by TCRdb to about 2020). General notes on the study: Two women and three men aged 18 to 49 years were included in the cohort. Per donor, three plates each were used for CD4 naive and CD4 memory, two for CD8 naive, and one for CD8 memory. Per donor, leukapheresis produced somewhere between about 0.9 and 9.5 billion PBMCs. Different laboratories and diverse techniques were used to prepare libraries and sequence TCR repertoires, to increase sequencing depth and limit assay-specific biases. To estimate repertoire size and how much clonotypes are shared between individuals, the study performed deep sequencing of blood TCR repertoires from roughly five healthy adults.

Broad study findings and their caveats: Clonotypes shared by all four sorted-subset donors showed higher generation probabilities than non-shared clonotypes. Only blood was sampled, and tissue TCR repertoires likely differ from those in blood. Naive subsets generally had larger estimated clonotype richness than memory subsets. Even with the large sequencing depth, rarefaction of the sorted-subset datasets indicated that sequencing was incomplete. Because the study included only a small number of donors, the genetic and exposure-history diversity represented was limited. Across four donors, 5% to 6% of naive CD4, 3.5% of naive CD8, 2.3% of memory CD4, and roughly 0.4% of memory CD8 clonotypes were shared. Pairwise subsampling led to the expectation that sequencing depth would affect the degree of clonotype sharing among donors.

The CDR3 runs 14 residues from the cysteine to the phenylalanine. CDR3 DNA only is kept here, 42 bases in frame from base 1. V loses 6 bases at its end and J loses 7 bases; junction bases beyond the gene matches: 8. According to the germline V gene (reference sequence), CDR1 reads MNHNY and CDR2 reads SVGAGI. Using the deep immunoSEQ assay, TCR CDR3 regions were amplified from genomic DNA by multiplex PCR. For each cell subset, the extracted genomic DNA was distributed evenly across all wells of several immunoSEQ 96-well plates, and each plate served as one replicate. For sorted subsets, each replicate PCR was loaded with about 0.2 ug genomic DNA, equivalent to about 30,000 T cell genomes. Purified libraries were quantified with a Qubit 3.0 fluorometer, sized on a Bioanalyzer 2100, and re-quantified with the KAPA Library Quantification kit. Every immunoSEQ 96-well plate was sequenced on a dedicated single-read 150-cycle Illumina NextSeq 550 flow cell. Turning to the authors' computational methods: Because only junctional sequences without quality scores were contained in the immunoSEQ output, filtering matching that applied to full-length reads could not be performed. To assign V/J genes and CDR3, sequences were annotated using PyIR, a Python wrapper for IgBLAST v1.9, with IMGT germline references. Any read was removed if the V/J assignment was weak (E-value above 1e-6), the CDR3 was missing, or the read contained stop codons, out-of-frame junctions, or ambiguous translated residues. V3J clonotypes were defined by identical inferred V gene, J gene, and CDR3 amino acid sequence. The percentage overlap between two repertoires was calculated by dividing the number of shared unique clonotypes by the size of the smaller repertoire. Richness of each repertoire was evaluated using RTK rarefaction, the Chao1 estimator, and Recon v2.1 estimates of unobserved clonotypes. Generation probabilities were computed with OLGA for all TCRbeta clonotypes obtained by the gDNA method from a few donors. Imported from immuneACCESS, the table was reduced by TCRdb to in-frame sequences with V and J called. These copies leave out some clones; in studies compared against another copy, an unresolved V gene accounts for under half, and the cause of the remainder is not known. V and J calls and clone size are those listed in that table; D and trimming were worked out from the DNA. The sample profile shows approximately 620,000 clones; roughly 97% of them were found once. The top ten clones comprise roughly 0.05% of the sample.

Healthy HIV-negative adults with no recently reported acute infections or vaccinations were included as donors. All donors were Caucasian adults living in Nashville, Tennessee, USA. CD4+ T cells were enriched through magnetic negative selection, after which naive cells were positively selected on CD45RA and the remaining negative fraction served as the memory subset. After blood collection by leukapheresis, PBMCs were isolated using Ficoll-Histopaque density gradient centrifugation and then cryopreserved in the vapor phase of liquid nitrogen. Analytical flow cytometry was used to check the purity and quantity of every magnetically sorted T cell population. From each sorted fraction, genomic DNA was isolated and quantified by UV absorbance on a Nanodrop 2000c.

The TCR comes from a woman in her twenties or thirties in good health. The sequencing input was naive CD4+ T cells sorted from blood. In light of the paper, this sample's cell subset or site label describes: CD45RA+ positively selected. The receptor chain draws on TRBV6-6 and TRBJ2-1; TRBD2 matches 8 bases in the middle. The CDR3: CASRSDGRGNEQFF. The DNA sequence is TGTGCCAGCAGGTCGGACGGGAGGGGGAATGAGCAGTTCTTC.